This T cell receptor (beta chain) was retrieved from a study of CD8+CD57+ T cells in acquired aplastic anemia. Patients included in sequencing had previously demonstrated CD8+CD57+ cell expansion by flow cytometry. Profiles of TCR beta VDJ and CDR3 were generated from a genomic DNA template. TCRdb re-derived calls from the reads in MiXCR, one entry per CDR3 protein. Among some 180,000 distinct CDR3 sequences, about 50% were seen once, and the ten largest hold 13%. Study results and caveats: Sharing between patients and controls was observed for around 30 CD8+ CDR3 sequences.

The sample holds many counts of this clonotype. The antigen is unknown. Sequenced sample: sorted CD4+, CD8+, or CD8+CD57+ T cells (not recorded which) from PBMCs. This clonotype was obtained from a human donor with aplastic anemia.

This CDR3 reads CATLGQRGENSPLHF. In DNA, the CDR3 is TGTGCCACCCTGGGGCAGCGAGGGGAAAATTCACCCCTCCACTTT. The chain carries TRBV10-3 and TRBJ1-6, with D tentatively TRBD1 (5 bases). The germline V gene has CDR1 ENHRY and CDR2 SYGVKD. The CDR3 loop spans 15 amino acids. V was shortened by 10 bases and J by 7 bases, with 20 bases between the two germline ends.